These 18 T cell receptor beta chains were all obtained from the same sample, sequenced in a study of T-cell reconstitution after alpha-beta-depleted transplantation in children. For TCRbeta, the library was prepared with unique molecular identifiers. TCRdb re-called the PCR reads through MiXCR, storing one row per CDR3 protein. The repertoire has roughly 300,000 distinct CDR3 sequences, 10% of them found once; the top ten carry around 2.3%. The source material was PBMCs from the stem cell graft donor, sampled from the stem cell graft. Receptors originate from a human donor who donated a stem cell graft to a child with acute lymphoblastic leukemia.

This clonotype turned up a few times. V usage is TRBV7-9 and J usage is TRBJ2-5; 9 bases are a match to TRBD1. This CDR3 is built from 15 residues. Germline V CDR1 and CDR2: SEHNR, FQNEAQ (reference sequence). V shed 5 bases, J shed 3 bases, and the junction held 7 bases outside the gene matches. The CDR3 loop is CASSAQGAMEETQYF. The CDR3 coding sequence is TGTGCCAGCAGCGCACAGGGGGCAATGGAAGAGACCCAGTACTTC. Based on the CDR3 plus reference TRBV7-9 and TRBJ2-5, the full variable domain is DTGVSQNPRHKITKRGQNVTFRCDPISEHNRLYWYRQTLGQGPEFLTYFQNEAQLEKSRLLSDRFSAERPKGSFSTLEIQRTEQGDSAMYLCASSAQGAMEETQYFGPGTRLLVL.

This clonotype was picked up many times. The CDR3 nucleotides are TGTGCCAGCAGCCCTCGGACAGTTAATGAAAAACTGTTTTTT. Translating it yields CASSPRTVNEKLFF. The chain uses TRBV5-5 and TRBJ1-4, with a tentative D call TRBD1 (6 bases). The germline CDR1 and CDR2 sequences are SGHKS and YYEKEE (reference sequence). Between the trimmed V and J ends, which lost 4 bases and 4 bases, there was a span of 11 bases. The CDR3 covers 14 residues. The full variable domain, completed using reference TRBV5-5 and TRBJ1-4, is DAGVTQSPTHLIKTRGQQVTLRCSPISGHKSVSWYQQVLGQGPQFIFQYYEKEERGRGNFPDRFSARQFPNYSSELNVNALLLGDSALYLCASSPRTVNEKLFFGSGTQLSVL.

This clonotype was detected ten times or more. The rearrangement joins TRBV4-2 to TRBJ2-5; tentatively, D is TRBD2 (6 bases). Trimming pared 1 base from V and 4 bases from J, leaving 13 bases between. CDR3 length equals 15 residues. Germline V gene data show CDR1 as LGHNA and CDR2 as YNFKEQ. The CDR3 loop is CASSQGSRGLETQYF. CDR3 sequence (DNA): TGTGCCAGCAGCCAAGGGTCGCGGGGCCTAGAGACCCAGTACTTC.

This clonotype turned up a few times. The CDR3 nucleotides are TGCAGCGTTGACGGGACCAATTCCTACGAGCAGTACTTC. It codes for CSVDGTNSYEQYF. The chain has TRBV29-1 and TRBJ2-7; D may match TRBD1 or TRBD2 (5 bases each). The V end was cut by 3 bases, the J end by 1 base, with 10 bases between. Germline CDR1 reads SQVTM; CDR2 reads ANQGSEA. The CDR3 totals 13 residues.

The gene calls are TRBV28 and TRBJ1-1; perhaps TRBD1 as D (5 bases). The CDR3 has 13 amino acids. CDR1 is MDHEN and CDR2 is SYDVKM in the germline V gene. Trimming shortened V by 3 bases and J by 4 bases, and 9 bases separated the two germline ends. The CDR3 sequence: CASSLHRSTEAFF. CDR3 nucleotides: TGTGCCAGCAGTTTGCACAGGAGCACTGAAGCTTTCTTT. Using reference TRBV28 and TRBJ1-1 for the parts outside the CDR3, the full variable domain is DVKVTQSSRYLVKRTGEKVFLECVQDMDHENMFWYRQDPGLGLRLIYFSYDVKMKEKGDIPEGYSVSREKKERFSLILESASTNQTSMYLCASSLHRSTEAFFGQGTRLTVV.

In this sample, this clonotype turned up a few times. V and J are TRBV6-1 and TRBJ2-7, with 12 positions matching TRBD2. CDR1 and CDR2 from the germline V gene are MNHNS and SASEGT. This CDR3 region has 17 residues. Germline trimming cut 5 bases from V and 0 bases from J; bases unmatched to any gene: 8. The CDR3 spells CASSRGGLAGNSYEQYF. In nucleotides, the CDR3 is TGTGCCAGCAGTCGAGGAGGACTAGCGGGAAACTCCTACGAGCAGTACTTC.

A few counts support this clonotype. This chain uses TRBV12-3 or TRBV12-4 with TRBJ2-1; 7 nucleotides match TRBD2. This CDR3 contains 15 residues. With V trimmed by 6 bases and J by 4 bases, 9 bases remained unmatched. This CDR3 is CASSRTLAWYNEQFF. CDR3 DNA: TGTGCCAGCAGCCGTACACTAGCGTGGTACAATGAGCAGTTCTTC.

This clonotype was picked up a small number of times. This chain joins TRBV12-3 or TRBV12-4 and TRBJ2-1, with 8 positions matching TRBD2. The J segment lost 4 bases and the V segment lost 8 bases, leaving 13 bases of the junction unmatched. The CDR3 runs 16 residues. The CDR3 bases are TGTGCCAGCGTTCCCGGGGGGGCAGGGGCTTACAATGAGCAGTTCTTC. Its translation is CASVPGGAGAYNEQFF.

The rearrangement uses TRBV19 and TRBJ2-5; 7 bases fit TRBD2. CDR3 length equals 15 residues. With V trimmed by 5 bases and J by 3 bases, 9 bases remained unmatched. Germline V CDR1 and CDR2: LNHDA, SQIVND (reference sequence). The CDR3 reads CASSFAGDWEETQYF. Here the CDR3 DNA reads TGTGCCAGTAGTTTCGCGGGAGATTGGGAAGAGACCCAGTACTTC.

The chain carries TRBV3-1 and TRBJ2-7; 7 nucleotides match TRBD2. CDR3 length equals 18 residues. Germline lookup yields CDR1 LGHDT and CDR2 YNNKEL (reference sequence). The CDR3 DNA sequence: TGTACCATCTGTTTTTCCAGTGGGTGGCGGGAGTCGTCCTACGAGCAGTACTTC. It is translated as CTICFSSGWRESSYEQYF.

The DNA for the CDR3 is TGTGCCAGCAGCTTTGGGACTAGCGGAACAGCAGATACGCAGTATTTT. This gives the protein CASSFGTSGTADTQYF. V and J are TRBV7-9 and TRBJ2-3, with 11 bases that match TRBD2. From germline, CDR1 is SEHNR and CDR2 FQNEAQ (reference sequence). The CDR3 is made up of 16 amino acids. J gave up 4 bases and V 3 bases, and 6 bases lay outside the gene matches.

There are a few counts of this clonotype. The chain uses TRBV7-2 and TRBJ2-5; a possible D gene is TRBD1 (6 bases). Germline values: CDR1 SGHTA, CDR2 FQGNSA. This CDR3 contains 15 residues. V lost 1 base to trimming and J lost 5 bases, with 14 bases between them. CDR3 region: CASSLGARGSETQYF. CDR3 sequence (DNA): TGTGCCAGCAGCTTAGGGGCGAGGGGGTCGGAGACCCAGTACTTC. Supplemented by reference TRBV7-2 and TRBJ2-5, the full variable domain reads GAGVSQSPSNKVTEKGKDVELRCDPISGHTALYWYRQSLGQGLEFLIYFQGNSAPDKSGLPSDRFSAERTGGSVSTLTIQRTQQEDSAVYLCASSLGARGSETQYFGPGTRLLVL.

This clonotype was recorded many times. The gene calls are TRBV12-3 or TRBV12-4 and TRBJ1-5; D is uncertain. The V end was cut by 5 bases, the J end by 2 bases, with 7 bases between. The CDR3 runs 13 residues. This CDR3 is CASSPQGNQPQHF. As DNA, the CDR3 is TGTGCCAGCAGTCCTCAGGGCAATCAGCCCCAGCATTTT.

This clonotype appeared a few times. The CDR3 DNA is TGTGCCAGCAGCCCTTTGGCGCGGGAGGTGAATGAGCAGTTCTTC. Protein: CASSPLAREVNEQFF. This chain connects TRBV12-3 or TRBV12-4 to TRBJ2-1; 8 nucleotides agree with TRBD2. After removal of 6 bases from V and 7 bases from J, the junction contained 11 bases not matched to a gene. This CDR3 has 15 residues.

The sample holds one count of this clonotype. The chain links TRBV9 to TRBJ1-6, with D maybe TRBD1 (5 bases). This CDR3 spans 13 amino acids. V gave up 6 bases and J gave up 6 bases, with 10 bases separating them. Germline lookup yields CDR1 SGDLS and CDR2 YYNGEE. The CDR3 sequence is CASTTQGNSPLHF. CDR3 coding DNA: TGTGCCAGCACAACGCAGGGTAATTCACCCCTCCACTTT.

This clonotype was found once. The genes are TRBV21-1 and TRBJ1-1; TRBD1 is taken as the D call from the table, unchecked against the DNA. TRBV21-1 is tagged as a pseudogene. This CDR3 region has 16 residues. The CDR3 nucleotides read TGTGCCAGCAGAACCGACAGGGGGCAATTTCGCACTGAAGCTTTCTTT. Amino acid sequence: CASRTDRGQFRTEAFF.

In nucleotides, the CDR3 is TGTGCCAGCAGTTTAGGCAGCCACAATGAGCAGTTCTTC. Its protein product is CASSLGSHNEQFF. The J gene is TRBJ2-1, the V gene TRBV12-3 or TRBV12-4; no reliable D call. The CDR3 has 13 amino acids. The V gene lost 1 base and the J gene lost 5 bases, with 6 bases spanning the gap.

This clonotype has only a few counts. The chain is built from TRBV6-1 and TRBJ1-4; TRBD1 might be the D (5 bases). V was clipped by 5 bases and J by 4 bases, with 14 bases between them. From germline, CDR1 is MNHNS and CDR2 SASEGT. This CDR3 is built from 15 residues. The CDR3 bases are TGTGCCAGCAGTCCTTGGGGGGGGAGTAATGAAAAACTGTTTTTT. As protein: CASSPWGGSNEKLFF.